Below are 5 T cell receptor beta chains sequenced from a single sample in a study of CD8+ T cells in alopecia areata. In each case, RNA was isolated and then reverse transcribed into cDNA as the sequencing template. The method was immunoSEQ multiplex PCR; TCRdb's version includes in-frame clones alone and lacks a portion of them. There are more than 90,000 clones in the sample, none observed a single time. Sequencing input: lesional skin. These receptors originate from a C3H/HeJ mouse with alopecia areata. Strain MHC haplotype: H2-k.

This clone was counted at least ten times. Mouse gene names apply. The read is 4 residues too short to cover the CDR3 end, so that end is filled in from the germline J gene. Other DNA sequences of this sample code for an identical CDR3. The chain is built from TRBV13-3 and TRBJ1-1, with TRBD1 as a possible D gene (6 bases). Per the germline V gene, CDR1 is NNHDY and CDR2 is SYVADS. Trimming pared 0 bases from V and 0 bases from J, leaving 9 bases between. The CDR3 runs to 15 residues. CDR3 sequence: CASSDARQANTEVFF. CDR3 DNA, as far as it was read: TGTGCCAGCAGTGATGCCCGACAGGCAAACACA.

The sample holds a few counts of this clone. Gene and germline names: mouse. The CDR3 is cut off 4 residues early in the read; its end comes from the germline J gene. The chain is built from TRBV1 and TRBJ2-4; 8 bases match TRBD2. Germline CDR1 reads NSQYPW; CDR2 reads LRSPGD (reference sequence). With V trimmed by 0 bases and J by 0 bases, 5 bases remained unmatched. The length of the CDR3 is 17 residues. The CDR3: CTCSAERLGGSQNTLYF. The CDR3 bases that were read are TGCACCTGCAGTGCAGAAAGGCTGGGGGGAAGTCAAAAC.

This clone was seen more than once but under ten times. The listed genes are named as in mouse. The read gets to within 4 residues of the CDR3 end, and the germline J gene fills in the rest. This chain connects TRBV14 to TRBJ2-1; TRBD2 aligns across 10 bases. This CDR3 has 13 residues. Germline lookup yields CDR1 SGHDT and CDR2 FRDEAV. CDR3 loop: CASSPLGGAEQFF. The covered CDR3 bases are TGTGCCAGCAGTCCACTGGGGGGGGCT. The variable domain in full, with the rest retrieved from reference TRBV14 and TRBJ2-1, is EAGVTQSPRYAVLQEGQAVSFWCDPISGHDTLYWYQQPRDQGPQLLVYFRDEAVIDNSQLPSDRFSAVRPKGTNSTLKIQSAKQGDTATYLCASSPLGGAEQFFGPGTRLTVL.

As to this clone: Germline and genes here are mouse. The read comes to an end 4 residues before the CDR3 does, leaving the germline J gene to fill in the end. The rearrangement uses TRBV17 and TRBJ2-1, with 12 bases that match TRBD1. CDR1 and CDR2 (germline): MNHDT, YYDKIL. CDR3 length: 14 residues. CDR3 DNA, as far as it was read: TGTGCTAGCAGTCCCGGGACAGGGGGCGCT. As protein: CASSPGTGGA. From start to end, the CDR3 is CASSPGTGGAEQFF.

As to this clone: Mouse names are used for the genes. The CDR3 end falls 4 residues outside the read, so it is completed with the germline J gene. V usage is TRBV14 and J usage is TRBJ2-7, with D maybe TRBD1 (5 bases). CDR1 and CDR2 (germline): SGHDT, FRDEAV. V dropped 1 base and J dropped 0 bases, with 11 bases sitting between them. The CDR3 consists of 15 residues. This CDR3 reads CASSFVLRVSYEQYF. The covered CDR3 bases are TGTGCCAGCAGTTTCGTACTCAGGGTCTCCTAT.